The TCR beta chain described here comes from a study of blood T cell repertoires in COVID-19. Overall study: Samples taken during acute and convalescent COVID-19 were collected in the United States, Italy and Spain. T cells, B-cell-depleted T cells, or PBMCs provided the cDNA or gDNA that served as material.

Per the authors' pipeline: Counts of nucleated cells, estimated from reference gene primer amplification, were obtained. The table came from immunoSEQ multiplex PCR; TCRdb's copy has only in-frame clones and leaves some out. V and J calls and clone size follow that table, whereas D and trimming were derived from the DNA. The table shows roughly 280,000 clones, with around nine tenths occurring only once. The CDR3 runs to 15 residues. Germline CDR1 and CDR2: MNHEY and SVGAGI. Trimming shortened V by 7 bases and J by 0 bases, and 15 bases separated the two germline ends. The J gene is TRBJ1-1, the V gene TRBV6-5, with a tentative D call TRBD1 (6 bases). The clonotype comes from a woman in her twenties or thirties with COVID-19, enrolled during active disease. Sequencing was carried out using peripheral blood. The CDR3 loop is CASNDRPPMNTEAFF. CDR3 bases: TGTGCCAGCAACGACAGGCCACCAATGAACACTGAAGCTTTCTTT.